This TCR beta chain was captured in a study of low-dose radiotherapy and immunotherapy resistance in tumors. Study details: The schedule for Cohort 2 used 1 Gy per fraction every two weeks, which added up to 13 Gy over 26 weeks.

First-strand cDNA relied on TRAV- and TRBV-specific primers spanning alpha and beta chains. TCR amplification involved about 19 PCR cycles with a constant-region primer and V-primer adapter. TCRdb reanalysed the reads using MiXCR and keeps one entry per CDR3 protein. This sample has around 65,000 distinct CDR3 sequences, with less than 30% found just once. Germline V lookup: CDR1 LGHNA, CDR2 YSLEER. V lost 0 bases and J 4 bases, leaving 13 bases between the germline ends. This CDR3 region has 16 residues. Time point of the sample: before trial treatment. The donors' treatment consisted of nivolumab, ipilimumab, aspirin, low-dose cyclophosphamide and low-dose radiotherapy.

The genes are TRBV4-3 and TRBJ2-1, with a tentative D call TRBD2 (6 bases). The origin of this receptor is a male donor with rectosigmoid adenocarcinoma. The material sequenced was PBMCs, taken before treatment. The CDR3 DNA reads as TGCGCCAGCAGCCAAGATTTGGCGGGGTGGTACAATGAGCAGTTCTTC. It yields the protein CASSQDLAGWYNEQFF.